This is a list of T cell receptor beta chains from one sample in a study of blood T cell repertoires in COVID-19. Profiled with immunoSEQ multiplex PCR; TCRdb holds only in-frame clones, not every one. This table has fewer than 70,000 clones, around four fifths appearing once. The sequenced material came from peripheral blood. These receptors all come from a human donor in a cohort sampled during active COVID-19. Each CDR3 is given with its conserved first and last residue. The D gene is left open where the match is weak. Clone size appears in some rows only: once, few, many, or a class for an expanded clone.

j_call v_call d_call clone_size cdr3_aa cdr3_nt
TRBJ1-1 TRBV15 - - CATSRGLGSQVTEAFF TGTGCCACCAGCAGGGGCCTGGGCAGTCAGGTTACTGAAGCTTTCTTT
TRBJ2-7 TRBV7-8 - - CASSLNSGSYEQYF TGTGCCAGCAGCTTAAACTCCGGGTCCTACGAGCAGTACTTC
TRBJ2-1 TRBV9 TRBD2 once CASSVGTSGRANEQFF TGTGCCAGCAGCGTAGGGACTAGCGGGAGGGCGAATGAGCAGTTCTTC
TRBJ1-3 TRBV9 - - CASSVQASSGNTIYF TGTGCCAGCAGCGTTCAGGCCAGCTCTGGAAACACCATATATTTT
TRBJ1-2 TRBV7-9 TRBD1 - CASSSAPGQTSGYTF TGTGCCAGCAGCTCAGCCCCGGGACAGACTTCTGGCTACACCTTC
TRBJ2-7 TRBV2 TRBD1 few CASSEEWGQPGEEQYF TGTGCCAGCAGTGAAGAATGGGGACAGCCAGGGGAAGAGCAGTACTTC
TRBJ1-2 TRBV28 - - CASSLPQGFGYTF TGTGCCAGCAGTTTACCCCAGGGTTTTGGCTACACCTTC
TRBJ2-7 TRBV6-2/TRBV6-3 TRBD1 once CASSYDQGVYEQYF TGTGCCAGCAGTTACGACCAGGGGGTGTACGAGCAGTACTTC
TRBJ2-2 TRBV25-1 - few CASYGWGRGNTGELFF TGTGCCAGCTACGGGTGGGGCAGGGGGAACACCGGGGAGCTGTTTTTT
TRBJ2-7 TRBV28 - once CASSRGTAYPYEQYF TGTGCCAGCAGCCGCGGGACAGCCTATCCCTACGAGCAGTACTTC
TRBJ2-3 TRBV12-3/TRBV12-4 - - CASSFRDTQYF TGTGCCAGCAGTTTCAGGGATACGCAGTATTTT
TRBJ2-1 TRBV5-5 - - CASSSSLSGRYNEQFF TGTGCCAGCAGCTCGAGCCTCAGCGGCCGCTACAATGAGCAGTTCTTC
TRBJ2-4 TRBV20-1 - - CSARLRFEYF TGCAGTGCTAGGTTGCGTTTTGAGTACTTC
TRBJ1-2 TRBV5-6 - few CASSFAYGQDGYTF TGTGCCAGCAGCTTCGCGTATGGGCAGGATGGCTACACCTTC
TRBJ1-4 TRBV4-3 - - CASSQVIGQGLMF TGCGCCAGCAGTCAAGTGATAGGTCAGGGATTAATGTTT
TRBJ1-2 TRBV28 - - CADRSANYGYTF TGTGCAGACAGGTCGGCTAACTATGGCTACACCTTC
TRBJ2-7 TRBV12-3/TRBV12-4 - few CASSYSYEQYF TGTGCCAGCAGCTACTCCTACGAGCAGTACTTC
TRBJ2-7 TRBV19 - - CASSITGTPYEQYF TGTGCCAGTAGTATCACCGGGACACCCTACGAGCAGTACTTC
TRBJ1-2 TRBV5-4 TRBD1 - CASSFTDRGQGYTF TGTGCCAGCAGCTTTACGGACAGGGGGCAGGGCTACACCTTC
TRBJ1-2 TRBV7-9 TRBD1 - CASSLEGTAYGYTF TGTGCCAGCAGCTTAGAAGGGACAGCGTATGGCTACACCTTC
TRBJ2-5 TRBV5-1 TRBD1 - CASSRDRGLGETQYF TGCGCCAGCAGCCGGGACAGGGGGCTCGGAGAGACCCAGTACTTC
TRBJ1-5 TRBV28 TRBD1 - CASRIRTGSNQPQHF TGTGCCAGCCGTATCAGGACAGGGAGCAATCAGCCCCAGCATTTT
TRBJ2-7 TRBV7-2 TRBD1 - CASSYSRDRVYEQYF TGTGCCAGCAGCTACTCCCGGGACAGGGTCTACGAGCAGTACTTC
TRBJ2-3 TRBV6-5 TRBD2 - CASRPGLSGTDTQYF TGTGCCAGCAGGCCGGGACTATCAGGCACAGATACGCAGTATTTT
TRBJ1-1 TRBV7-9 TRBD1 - CASSPPGTGSEAFF TGTGCCAGCAGCCCCCCAGGGACAGGGAGCGAAGCTTTCTTT
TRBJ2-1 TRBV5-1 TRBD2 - CASSPTRGGAGGEQFF TGCGCCAGCAGCCCTACTCGCGGGGGGGCCGGGGGTGAGCAGTTCTTC
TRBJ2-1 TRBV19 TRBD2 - CASKIAGDAYNEQFF TGTGCCAGTAAGATAGCGGGAGACGCCTACAATGAGCAGTTCTTC
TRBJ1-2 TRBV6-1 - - CASSEWEGWDGYTF TGTGCCAGCAGTGAATGGGAGGGATGGGATGGCTACACCTTC
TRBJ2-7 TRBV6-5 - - CASSSISDEQYF TGTGCCAGCAGTTCCATCAGTGACGAGCAGTACTTC
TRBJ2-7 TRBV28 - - CASRYRTAYEQYF TGTGCCAGCAGATACCGGACAGCCTACGAGCAGTACTTC
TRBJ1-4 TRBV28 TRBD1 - CASRITPGTGYPLPTNEKLFF TGTGCCAGCAGGATAACCCCCGGGACAGGTTATCCCCTACCAACTAATGAAAAACTGTTTTTT
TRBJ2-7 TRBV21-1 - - CASSKGVAGGRPYYEQYF TGTGCCAGCAGCAAAGGGGTGGCAGGGGGCCGCCCCTACTACGAGCAGTACTTC
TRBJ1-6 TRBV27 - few CASSLDGTGYNSPLHF TGTGCCAGCAGTTTAGACGGGACTGGGTATAATTCACCCCTCCACTTT
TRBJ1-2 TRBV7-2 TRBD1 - CASSPDRAYGYTF TGTGCCAGCAGCCCCGACAGGGCCTATGGCTACACCTTC
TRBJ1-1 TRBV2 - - CASTGFTGIGEAFF TGTGCCAGCACCGGGTTCACCGGAATTGGCGAAGCTTTCTTT
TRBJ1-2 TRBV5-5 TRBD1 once CASSHSGTGVYGYTF TGTGCCAGCAGCCACTCCGGGACAGGGGTCTATGGCTACACCTTC
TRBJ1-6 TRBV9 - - CASSVRGEGSPLHF TGTGCCAGCAGCGTAAGAGGGGAGGGCTCACCCCTCCACTTT
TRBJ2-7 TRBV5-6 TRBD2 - CASSFASGRSPYVGEQYF TGTGCCAGCAGCTTCGCTAGCGGGAGGAGTCCATACGTAGGCGAGCAGTACTTC
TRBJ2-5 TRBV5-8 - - CASSSFSGDQETQYF TGTGCCAGCAGCTCGTTTTCGGGAGATCAAGAGACCCAGTACTTC
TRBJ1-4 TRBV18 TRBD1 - CASSLTGTGNEKLFF TGTGCCAGCTCACTTACCGGGACAGGCAATGAAAAACTGTTTTTT
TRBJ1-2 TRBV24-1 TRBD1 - CATSDPGQGGNYGYTF TGTGCCACCAGTGATCCCGGACAGGGAGGGAACTATGGCTACACCTTC
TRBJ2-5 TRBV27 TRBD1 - CASSERGRETQYF TGTGCCAGCAGCGAAAGGGGGCGGGAGACCCAGTACTTC
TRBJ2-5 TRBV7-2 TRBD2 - CASSRTSGGAETQYF TGTGCCAGCAGCCGGACTAGCGGGGGGGCAGAGACCCAGTACTTC
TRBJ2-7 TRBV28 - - CASSLSWAHEQYF TGTGCCAGCAGTTTATCGTGGGCACACGAGCAGTACTTC
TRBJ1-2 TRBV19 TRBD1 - CASRTPGTGAGGGYTF TGTGCCAGTAGGACTCCCGGGACAGGGGCTGGGGGAGGCTACACCTTC
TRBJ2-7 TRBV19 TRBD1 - CASKEGTGRKQYF TGTGCCAGTAAAGAAGGGACAGGGAGGAAGCAGTACTTC